Listed below are T cell receptor beta chains from one sample, sequenced in a study of beta chain features in type 1 diabetes. Assay: immunoSEQ multiplex PCR; the TCRdb copy retains only in-frame clones and omits some. The sample yields some 410,000 clones, 10% to 12% seen once. Sample: naive CD4+ T cells from blood. The receptors originated from a woman in her late teens or twenties in good health. CDR3s include the opening cysteine and the closing phenylalanine or tryptophan. D genes are given only for firm matches. Not all rows give a size; the values are once, few, many and, for expanded clones, a class.

D	V	size	J	CDR3	DNA
TRBD1	TRBV18	few	TRBJ1-2	CASSRGTGEGYTF	TGTGCCAGCTCACGCGGAACAGGGGAGGGCTACACCTTC
TRBD2	TRBV29-1	NA	TRBJ2-3	CSVEGQPGLAGVYTQYF	TGCAGCGTTGAGGGCCAGCCGGGACTAGCGGGAGTTTATACGCAGTATTTT
NA	TRBV6-5	NA	TRBJ2-3	CASSPLFSSTDTQYF	TGTGCCAGCAGTCCGTTATTCTCTAGCACAGATACGCAGTATTTT
TRBD2	TRBV28	few	TRBJ2-7	CASSLALAGGQNEQYF	TGTGCCAGCAGTTTGGCACTAGCGGGAGGGCAGAACGAGCAGTACTTC
NA	TRBV29-1	NA	TRBJ2-2	CSVTRTGELFF	TGCAGCGTTACGCGAACCGGGGAGCTGTTTTTT
TRBD2	TRBV6-6	NA	TRBJ2-1	CASSYLPTSGSLEFF	TGTGCCAGCAGTTACCTCCCGACTAGCGGGAGTTTAGAGTTCTTC
NA	TRBV10-3	few	TRBJ2-3	CAIKLLATDTQYF	TGTGCCATCAAGCTTCTAGCGACAGATACGCAGTATTTT
NA	TRBV30	few	TRBJ2-2	CAWSVRVAGELFF	TGTGCCTGGAGTGTACGGGTCGCCGGGGAGCTGTTTTTT
NA	TRBV28	NA	TRBJ2-5	CASLRGQETQYF	TGTGCCAGTCTGAGGGGGCAAGAGACCCAGTACTTC
NA	TRBV7-2	NA	TRBJ1-4	CASSRPGPTGEKLFF	TGTGCCAGCAGTAGACCGGGACCCACGGGCGAAAAACTGTTTTTT
TRBD1	TRBV30	few	TRBJ1-3	CAWRYRGSGNTIYF	TGTGCCTGGAGGTACAGGGGATCTGGAAACACCATATATTTT
TRBD1	TRBV4-3	NA	TRBJ2-2	CASSQDRTGGLTGELFF	TGCGCCAGCAGCCAAGATAGGACAGGGGGGTTGACCGGGGAGCTGTTTTTT
TRBD1	TRBV19	few	TRBJ2-7	CASSQRAGQAGYEQYF	TGTGCCAGTAGTCAACGTGCGGGACAGGCGGGCTACGAGCAGTACTTC
NA	TRBV21-1	NA	TRBJ2-4	CASSKKHGDIQYF	TGTGCCAGCAGCAAAAAGCATGGGGACATTCAGTACTTC
TRBD2	TRBV7-2	NA	TRBJ2-7	CASSSRLAGKVEQYF	TGTGCCAGCAGCTCCCGACTAGCGGGAAAAGTCGAGCAGTACTTC
NA	TRBV29-1	few	TRBJ2-5	CSVEMRGSGPTYF	TGCAGCGTTGAAATGAGAGGGTCTGGCCCCACGTACTTC
NA	TRBV7-2	few	TRBJ2-1	CASSLGGSFYGNEQFF	TGTGCCAGCAGCTTAGGCGGATCGTTCTATGGCAATGAGCAGTTCTTC
NA	TRBV5-1	few	TRBJ2-1	CASSFRKGSMNPNNEQFF	TGCGCCAGCAGCTTCCGAAAGGGGAGCATGAACCCCAACAATGAGCAGTTCTTC
NA	TRBV11-2	few	TRBJ2-3	CASEPGTADTQYF	TGTGCCAGCGAGCCAGGGACGGCAGATACGCAGTATTTT
TRBD2	TRBV7-8	few	TRBJ2-4	CASSLKSGSPDIQYF	TGTGCCAGCAGCCTAAAGAGCGGGAGCCCGGACATTCAGTACTTC
TRBD2	TRBV10-3	few	TRBJ2-1	CAISVAGGNDNEQFF	TGTGCCATCAGTGTGGCGGGAGGGAACGACAATGAGCAGTTCTTC
NA	TRBV18	few	TRBJ1-1	CASSPMGAGGTEAFF	TGTGCCAGCTCACCAATGGGGGCCGGAGGCACTGAAGCTTTCTTT
NA	TRBV21-1	NA	TRBJ2-5	CASSKGSLAPETQYF	TGTGCCAGCAGCAAAGGGTCACTAGCGCCCGAGACCCAGTACTTC
TRBD1	TRBV7-3	few	TRBJ2-1	CASSLFPGQGNEQFF	TGTGCCAGCAGCTTATTCCCCGGACAGGGCAATGAGCAGTTCTTC
NA	TRBV5-4	NA	TRBJ1-5	CASSYGGPNQPQHF	TGTGCCAGCAGCTATGGGGGACCCAATCAGCCCCAGCATTTT
NA	TRBV7-9	NA	TRBJ2-5	CASSGMGTVGETQYF	TGTGCCAGCAGCGGCATGGGAACGGTCGGAGAGACCCAGTACTTC
NA	TRBV21-1	NA	TRBJ2-3	CASIADTQYF	TGTGCCAGCATTGCGGATACGCAGTATTTT
TRBD2	TRBV10-3	few	TRBJ2-3	CAISETGGLSDTQYF	TGTGCCATCAGTGAGACGGGGGGGCTGTCAGATACGCAGTATTTT
NA	TRBV6-5	NA	TRBJ1-1	CASSYNRVNTEAFF	TGTGCCAGCAGTTACAATAGGGTTAACACTGAAGCTTTCTTT
TRBD2	TRBV7-2	NA	TRBJ2-4	CASSQGLAGEGAKNIQYF	TGTGCCAGCAGCCAGGGACTAGCGGGAGAAGGGGCCAAAAACATTCAGTACTTC
TRBD2	TRBV5-1	few	TRBJ2-1	CASSSGLATYNEQFF	TGCGCCAGCAGCTCGGGACTAGCAACCTACAATGAGCAGTTCTTC
NA	TRBV20-1	NA	TRBJ1-2	CSGSGYTF	TGCAGTGGGTCTGGCTACACCTTC
TRBD1	TRBV5-4	few	TRBJ2-3	CASSLGATGGTDTQYF	TGTGCCAGCAGCTTAGGGGCGACAGGGGGCACAGATACGCAGTATTTT
NA	TRBV12-5	NA	TRBJ2-7	CASGLGTATGTRLVNTYEQYF	TGTGCTAGTGGTTTGGGAACCGCCACCGGGACTCGACTAGTAAACACCTACGAGCAGTACTTC
NA	TRBV6-5	few	TRBJ1-1	CASQGNTEAFF	TGTGCCAGTCAGGGGAACACTGAAGCTTTCTTT
NA	TRBV28	few	TRBJ2-3	CATHWGFNTDTQYF	TGTGCCACCCACTGGGGGTTCAACACAGATACGCAGTATTTT
TRBD2	TRBV4-1	few	TRBJ2-5	CASSQRLAGGLETQYF	TGCGCCAGCAGCCAACGGCTAGCGGGAGGGTTAGAGACCCAGTACTTC
NA	TRBV28	NA	TRBJ1-5	CASSFEGYNQPQHF	TGTGCCAGCAGTTTTGAGGGTTACAATCAGCCCCAGCATTTT
NA	TRBV9	few	TRBJ1-1	CASSFPKYEAFF	TGTGCCAGCAGCTTCCCAAAGTACGAAGCTTTCTTT
NA	TRBV5-4	few	TRBJ2-1	CASSLVRQPNEQFF	TGTGCCAGCAGCTTGGTACGACAGCCCAATGAGCAGTTCTTC
NA	TRBV27	NA	TRBJ2-5	CASSFRATQETQYF	TGTGCCAGCAGTTTCAGGGCAACCCAAGAGACCCAGTACTTC
NA	TRBV29-1	NA	TRBJ1-2	CSSTGLTGGYTF	TGCAGTTCGACAGGTTTGACGGGTGGCTACACCTTC
TRBD1	TRBV4-1	NA	TRBJ2-6	CASSQGAGQGARLSNVLTF	TGCGCCAGCAGCCAAGGTGCGGGACAGGGGGCTCGATTGTCCAACGTCCTGACTTTC
NA	TRBV7-2	NA	TRBJ1-2	CASSGRNNYGYTF	TGTGCCAGCAGCGGCCGAAATAACTATGGCTACACCTTC